What follows describes a single TCR beta chain. Germline CDR1 MDHEN, CDR2 SYDVKM. The CDR3 totals 19 residues. After removal of 6 bases from V and 8 bases from J, the junction contained 19 bases not matched to a gene. The record originates from a study of shared T cell receptors in the human thymus. The protocol was immunoSEQ multiplex PCR, while the TCRdb copy is restricted to in-frame clones and leaves out a portion. This sample has 540,000 or so clones, with 70% to 80% found just once. This sample was shared with a second study, whose subject was human thymus T cells.

The TCR sequence derives from a boy under three years old with a congenital heart defect. Sequencing was carried out using thymocytes. This chain joins TRBV28 and TRBJ2-1, with 13 bases aligning to TRBD2. The CDR3 reads CASSPTGLGLAGEGDEQFF. DNA for the CDR3: TGTGCCAGCAGCCCGACAGGGCTTGGACTAGCGGGGGAGGGGGATGAGCAGTTCTTC.